Shown below are 23 T cell receptor beta chains from a single sample sequenced in a study of beta chain features in type 1 diabetes. Expressed TCRB transcripts were sequenced because the entire RNA isolate underwent reverse transcription. Produced via immunoSEQ multiplex PCR; TCRdb's table is partial and in-frame only. Of tens of thousands of clones in the sample, about three fifths were seen once. Sequencing was done on a sample of Tregs from blood. These receptors came from a woman aged 18-29 years in good health.

The rearrangement links TRBV5-6 to TRBJ2-3; 8 positions match TRBD2. This CDR3 region has 16 residues. Germline V lookup: CDR1 SGHDT, CDR2 YYEEEE. V gave up 4 bases and J gave up 1 base; unmatched junction bases: 8. CDR3 protein: CASSDGTSWRTDTQYF. The CDR3 nucleotides read TGTGCCAGCAGCGATGGGACTAGTTGGCGCACAGATACGCAGTATTTT.

J is TRBJ1-2 and V is TRBV7-9; D is uncertain. Germline V gene lookup returns CDR1 SEHNR and CDR2 FQNEAQ (reference sequence). V was cut by 5 bases and J by 8 bases, with 6 bases left in between. The CDR3 totals 10 residues. The CDR3 sequence is CASSPSGYTF. CDR3 coding DNA: TGTGCCAGCAGCCCCTCCGGCTACACCTTC.

The chain links TRBV7-2 to TRBJ1-1; D gene unclear. Germline assignment: CDR1 SGHTA and CDR2 FQGNSA. V lost 3 bases to trimming and J lost 0 bases, with 5 bases between them. CDR3 length equals 13 residues. The CDR3 DNA sequence: TGTGCCAGCAGCTTGGCAATGAACACTGAAGCTTTCTTT. This translates into CASSLAMNTEAFF.

This clone was detected only a few times. The chain has TRBV11-2 and TRBJ1-3; the D gene is possibly TRBD1 (6 bases). This CDR3 is built from 15 residues. Germline V CDR1 and CDR2: SGHAT, FQNNGV. Trimming stripped 5 bases from V and 2 bases from J, with 13 bases between. CDR3 nucleotide sequence: TGTGCCAGCAGCGCCCAGGGGTTCACTGGAAACACCATATATTTT. It specifies CASSAQGFTGNTIYF.

The chain has TRBV6-5 and TRBJ1-3, with D maybe TRBD1 (5 bases). Germline lookup yields CDR1 MNHEY and CDR2 SVGAGI. The ends were cut back, 4 bases at V and 0 bases at J, with 13 bases in the middle. There are 16 residues in the CDR3. The CDR3 sequence: CASSSPGPSSGNTIYF. For the CDR3, the DNA is TGTGCCAGCAGTTCCCCAGGGCCCAGCTCTGGAAACACCATATATTTT.

The chain has TRBV5-1 and TRBJ1-2, with D possibly matching TRBD1 (6 bases). There are 13 residues in the CDR3. V was shortened by 4 bases and J by 2 bases, with 9 bases between the two germline ends. Germline CDR1 and CDR2: SGHRS and YFSETQ. CDR3: CASSMDRNYGYTF. As DNA, the CDR3 is TGCGCCAGCAGCATGGACAGAAACTATGGCTACACCTTC.

This chain links TRBV18 with TRBJ2-2, with D maybe TRBD1 (5 bases). V was cut by 3 bases and J by 1 base, with 9 bases left in between. Germline values: CDR1 KGHSH, CDR2 LQKENI. This CDR3 is 15 amino acids long. DNA of the CDR3: TGTGCCAGCTCACCCCCAGGGCGGAACACCGGGGAGCTGTTTTTT. Protein: CASSPPGRNTGELFF.

This clone was observed once. The gene calls are TRBV12-5 and TRBJ2-1; 9 positions agree with TRBD2. Per the germline V gene, CDR1 is LGHNT and CDR2 is FRNRAP. V dropped 2 bases and J dropped 3; count of bases not matched to a gene: 5. CDR3 length equals 16 residues. The CDR3 bases are TGTGCTAGTGGTTTGTACGCGGGAGGGAACTACAATGAGCAGTTCTTC. It specifies CASGLYAGGNYNEQFF.

The V gene is TRBV4-2, the J gene TRBJ2-1, with D maybe TRBD2 (5 bases). This CDR3 spans 14 amino acids. Germline V lookup: CDR1 LGHNA, CDR2 YNFKEQ. Trimming stripped 0 bases from V and 7 bases from J, with 10 bases between. This chain's CDR3 is CASSQDVALNEQFF. The CDR3 DNA reads as TGTGCCAGCAGCCAAGATGTAGCGCTGAATGAGCAGTTCTTC.

The chain combines TRBV19 with TRBJ1-5; no definite D call. CDR3 length: 15 residues. V was trimmed by 4 bases and J by 0 bases, leaving 10 bases between them. Germline V gives CDR1 LNHDA, CDR2 SQIVND (reference sequence). CDR3 in DNA: TGTGCCAGTAGTAGAGGCAGCCTTAGCAATCAGCCCCAGCATTTT. Protein sequence: CASSRGSLSNQPQHF.

The CDR3 protein is CASSALAVETQYF. CDR3 DNA sequence: TGTGCCAGCAGCGCCCTGGCTGTGGAGACCCAGTACTTC. The chain employs TRBV7-9 and TRBJ2-5; D is ambiguous. CDR3 length equals 13 residues. The V end lost 5 bases, the J end lost 5 bases, and 12 bases lay between the germline ends. Germline loops: CDR1 SEHNR, CDR2 FQNEAQ (reference sequence).

A few counts support this clone. V and J are TRBV6-5 and TRBJ1-3; no clear D. The germline V gene has CDR1 MNHEY and CDR2 SVGAGI. The ends were cut back, 6 bases at V and 1 base at J, with 10 bases in the middle. The CDR3 runs to 14 residues. The CDR3 is CASSPGVSGNTIYF. As DNA, the CDR3 is TGTGCCAGCAGCCCCGGGGTGTCTGGAAACACCATATATTTT.

This clone showed up just a few times. This rearrangement joins TRBV7-2 to TRBJ2-7, with 7 bases fitting TRBD1. This CDR3 comprises 15 residues. Trimming removed 6 bases from V and 2 bases from J; junction bases left unmatched: 10. Germline CDR1 reads SGHTA; CDR2 reads FQGNSA. In DNA form, the CDR3 reads TGTGCCAGCAGTTTGGTAGGGGGCGCGGCCTACGAGCAGTACTTC. Translated: CASSLVGGAAYEQYF.

CDR3: CASSSGVDTEAFF. In DNA, the CDR3 is TGTGCCAGCAGCTCCGGGGTCGACACTGAAGCTTTCTTT. This chain connects TRBV11-2 to TRBJ1-1; no firm D call. The CDR3 extends over 13 amino acids. The germline CDR1 and CDR2 sequences are SGHAT and FQNNGV. The V gene lost 4 bases and the J gene lost 3 bases, with 9 bases spanning the gap.

This clone came up a few times. Written as DNA, the CDR3 is TGTGCCAGCAGCCAAGATCGCCGGGGAGGCACAGATACGCAGTATTTT. Protein: CASSQDRRGGTDTQYF. The J gene is TRBJ2-3, the V gene TRBV4-2, with TRBD2 as a possible D gene (5 bases). The CDR3 has 16 amino acids. The V gene's germline CDR1 is LGHNA and CDR2 YNFKEQ. V lost 0 bases, J lost 1 base, and 11 bases lay in between.

V and J are TRBV5-1 and TRBJ2-2, with 9 bases lining up with TRBD1. CDR3 size: 18 residues. Germline values: CDR1 SGHRS, CDR2 YFSETQ. The junction had 14 bases not matched to a gene; V was cut back by 4 bases and J by 4 bases. The CDR3 protein is CASSRPGQGSRPTGELFF. Written as DNA, the CDR3 is TGCGCCAGCAGCAGACCGGGACAGGGAAGTAGACCCACCGGGGAGCTGTTTTTT.

CDR3 nucleotide sequence: TGTGCCAGCAGCTCTTCCGGGACAGGGCTCTACGAGCAGTACTTC. Amino acids: CASSSSGTGLYEQYF. The rearrangement links TRBV5-5 to TRBJ2-7; TRBD1 matches at 9 bases. The CDR3 runs to 15 residues. Trimming cost V 3 bases and J 3 bases; bases outside gene matches: 7. Per germline, CDR1 SGHKS and CDR2 YYEKEE (reference sequence).

V usage is TRBV5-1 and J usage is TRBJ2-7; the match to TRBD2 covers 12 bases. CDR1 SGHRS and CDR2 YFSETQ come from the germline V gene. The CDR3 sequence is 18 residues long. The J segment lost 2 bases and the V segment lost 0 bases, leaving 9 bases of the junction unmatched. The CDR3 is CASSLDPGTSGPPYEQYF. CDR3 nucleotides: TGCGCCAGCAGCTTGGATCCCGGGACTAGCGGGCCCCCCTACGAGCAGTACTTC.

This clone was recorded a few times. J is TRBJ1-1 and V is TRBV4-2; TRBD1 aligns across 7 bases. The germline gives CDR1 LGHNA, CDR2 YNFKEQ. J lost 1 base, V lost 1 base, and 3 bases had no gene match. This CDR3 is built from 15 residues. The CDR3 is CASSQGQGPNTEAFF. The CDR3, as DNA: TGTGCCAGCAGCCAAGGACAGGGCCCGAACACTGAAGCTTTCTTT.

The chain combines TRBV4-2 with TRBJ1-2; D remains ambiguous. Between the trimmed V and J ends, which lost 0 bases and 0 bases, there was a span of 11 bases. CDR1 is LGHNA and CDR2 is YNFKEQ in the germline V gene. This CDR3 has 16 amino acids. The DNA of the CDR3 is TGTGCCAGCAGCCAAGATAGCCGCGCAGCTAACTATGGCTACACCTTC. This encodes CASSQDSRAANYGYTF.

A few counts support this clone. In DNA, the CDR3 is TGTGCCACCGTGTTTGGAGTTACCGGGGAGCTGTTTTTT. Translation: CATVFGVTGELFF. The rearrangement links TRBV6-6 to TRBJ2-2; no firm D call. Between the trimmed V and J ends, which lost 10 bases and 5 bases, there was a span of 14 bases. Germline values: CDR1 MNHNY, CDR2 SVGAGI (reference sequence). The CDR3 is 13 residues long.

This clone was recorded a few times. The CDR3 reads CASLISGQGNSPLHF. Written as DNA, the CDR3 is TGTGCCAGCCTGATTTCCGGACAGGGGAATTCACCCCTCCACTTT. The rearrangement uses TRBV6-5 and TRBJ1-6, with 9 positions matching TRBD1. V shed 8 bases, J shed 7 bases, and the junction held 9 bases outside the gene matches. The CDR3 is made up of 15 amino acids. Germline CDR1 and CDR2: MNHEY and SVGAGI.

CDR3 coding DNA: TGTGCTAGTGGTTTGGTCAGGGGCGCAGTGGCTGGAAACACCATATATTTT. It codes for CASGLVRGAVAGNTIYF. The chain links TRBV12-5 to TRBJ1-3; tentative D call: TRBD1 (6 bases). The V end lost 0 bases, the J end lost 2 bases, and 14 bases lay between the germline ends. Germline lookup yields CDR1 LGHNT and CDR2 FRNRAP. CDR3 length: 17 residues. The full variable domain, with the rest looked up from reference TRBV12-5 and TRBJ1-3, is DARVTQTPRHKVTEMGQEVTMRCQPILGHNTVFWYRQTMMQGLELLAYFRNRAPLDDSGMPKDRFSAEMPDATLATLKIQPSEPRDSAVYFCASGLVRGAVAGNTIYFGEGSWLTVV.